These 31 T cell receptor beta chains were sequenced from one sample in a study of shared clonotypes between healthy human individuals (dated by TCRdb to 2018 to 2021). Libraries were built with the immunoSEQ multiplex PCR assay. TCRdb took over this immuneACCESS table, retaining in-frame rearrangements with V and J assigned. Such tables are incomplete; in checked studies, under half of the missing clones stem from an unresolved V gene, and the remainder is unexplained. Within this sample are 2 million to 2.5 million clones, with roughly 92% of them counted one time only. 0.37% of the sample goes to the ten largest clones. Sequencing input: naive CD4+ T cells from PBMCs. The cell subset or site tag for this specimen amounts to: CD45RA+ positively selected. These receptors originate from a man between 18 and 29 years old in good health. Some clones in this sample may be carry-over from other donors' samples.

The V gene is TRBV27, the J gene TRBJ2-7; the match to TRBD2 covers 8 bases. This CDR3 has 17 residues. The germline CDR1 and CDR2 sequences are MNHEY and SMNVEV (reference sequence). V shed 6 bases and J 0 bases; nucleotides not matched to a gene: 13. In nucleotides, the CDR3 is TGTGCCAGCAGCTACCAGGGTAGCGGGACAAGCTCCTACGAGCAGTACTTC. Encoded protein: CASSYQGSGTSSYEQYF.

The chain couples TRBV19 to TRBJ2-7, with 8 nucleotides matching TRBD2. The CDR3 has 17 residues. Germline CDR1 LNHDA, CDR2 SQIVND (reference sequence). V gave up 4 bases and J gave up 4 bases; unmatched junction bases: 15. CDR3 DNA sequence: TGTGCCAGTAGTACCGCGGGGAGCGGGAGAGGACAGTACGAGCAGTACTTC. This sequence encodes CASSTAGSGRGQYEQYF.

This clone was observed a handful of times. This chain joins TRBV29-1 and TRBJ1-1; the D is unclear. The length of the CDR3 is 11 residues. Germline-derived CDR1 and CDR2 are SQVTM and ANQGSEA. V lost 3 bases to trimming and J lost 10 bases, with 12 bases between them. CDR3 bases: TGCAGCGTTGACAGCGGCCTTGCAGCTTTCTTT. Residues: CSVDSGLAAFF.

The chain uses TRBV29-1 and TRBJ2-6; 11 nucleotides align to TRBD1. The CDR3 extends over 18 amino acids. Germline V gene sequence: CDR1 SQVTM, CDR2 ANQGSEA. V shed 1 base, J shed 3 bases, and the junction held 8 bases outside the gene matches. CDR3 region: CSVEGTGGALDGANVLTF. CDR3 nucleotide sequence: TGCAGCGTTGAAGGGACAGGGGGCGCCCTGGATGGGGCCAACGTCCTGACTTTC.

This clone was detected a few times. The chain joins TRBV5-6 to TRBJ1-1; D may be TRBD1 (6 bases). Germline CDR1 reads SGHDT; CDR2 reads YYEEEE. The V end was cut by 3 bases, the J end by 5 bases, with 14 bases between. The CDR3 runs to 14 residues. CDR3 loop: CASSYLTGGTEAFF. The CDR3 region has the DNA TGTGCCAGCAGCTACTTGACAGGTGGTACTGAAGCTTTCTTT.

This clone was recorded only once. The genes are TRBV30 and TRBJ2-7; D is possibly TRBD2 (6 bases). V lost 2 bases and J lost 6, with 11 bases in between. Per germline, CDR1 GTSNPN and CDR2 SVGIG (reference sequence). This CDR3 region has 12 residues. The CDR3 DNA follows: TGTGCCTGGAGTAGACGGGAGAGCGAGCAGTACTTC. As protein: CAWSRRESEQYF.

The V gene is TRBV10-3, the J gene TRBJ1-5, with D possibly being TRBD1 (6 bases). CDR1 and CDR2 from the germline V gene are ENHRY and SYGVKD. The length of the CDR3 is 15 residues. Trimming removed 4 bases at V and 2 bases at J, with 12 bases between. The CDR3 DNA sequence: TGTGCCATCAGTGGGGACGGGGGCGGCAATCAGCCCCAGCATTTT. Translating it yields CAISGDGGGNQPQHF.

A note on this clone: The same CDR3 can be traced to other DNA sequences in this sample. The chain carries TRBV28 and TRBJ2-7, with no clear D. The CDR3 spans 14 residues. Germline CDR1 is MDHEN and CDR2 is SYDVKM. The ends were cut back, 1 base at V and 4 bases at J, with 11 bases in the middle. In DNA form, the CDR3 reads TGTGCCAGCAGTTTATCGGGTCAGGTATACGAGCAGTACTTC. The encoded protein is CASSLSGQVYEQYF.

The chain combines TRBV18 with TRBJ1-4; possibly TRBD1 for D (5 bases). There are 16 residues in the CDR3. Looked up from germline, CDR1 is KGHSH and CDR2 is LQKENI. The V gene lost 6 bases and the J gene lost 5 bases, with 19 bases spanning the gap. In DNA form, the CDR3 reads TGTGCCAGCTCGGTGAATCGGGGGAGCTCAAATGAAAAACTGTTTTTT. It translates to CASSVNRGSSNEKLFF.

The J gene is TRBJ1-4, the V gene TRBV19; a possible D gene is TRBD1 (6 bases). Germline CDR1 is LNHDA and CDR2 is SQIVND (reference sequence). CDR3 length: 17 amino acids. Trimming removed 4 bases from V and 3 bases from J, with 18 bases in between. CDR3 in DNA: TGTGCCAGTAGTAGACGGACAGTCAAGGACTCTAATGAAAAACTGTTTTTT. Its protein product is CASSRRTVKDSNEKLFF.

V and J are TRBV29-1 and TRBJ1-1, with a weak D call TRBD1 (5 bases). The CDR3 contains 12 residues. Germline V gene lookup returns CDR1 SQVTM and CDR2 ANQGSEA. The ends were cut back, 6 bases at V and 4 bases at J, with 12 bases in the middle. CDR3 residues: CSVRAGFTEAFF. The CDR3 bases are TGCAGCGTCAGGGCAGGGTTCACTGAAGCTTTCTTT.

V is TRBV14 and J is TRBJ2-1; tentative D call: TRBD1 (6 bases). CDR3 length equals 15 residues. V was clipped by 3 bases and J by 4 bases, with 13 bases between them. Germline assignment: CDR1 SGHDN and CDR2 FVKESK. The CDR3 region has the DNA TGTGCCAGCAGCCAGACACCGGACAGATACAATGAGCAGTTCTTC. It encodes CASSQTPDRYNEQFF.

CDR3 in amino acids: CASSYGREGHNEQFF. The CDR3 region has the DNA TGTGCCAGCAGTTACGGGCGGGAGGGGCACAATGAGCAGTTCTTC. J is TRBJ2-1 and V is TRBV6-6, with 9 bases matching TRBD2. The trim removed 2 bases at V and 5 bases at J, leaving 4 bases unmatched. In germline, CDR1 is MNHNY, CDR2 SVGAGI (reference sequence). The CDR3 extends over 15 amino acids.

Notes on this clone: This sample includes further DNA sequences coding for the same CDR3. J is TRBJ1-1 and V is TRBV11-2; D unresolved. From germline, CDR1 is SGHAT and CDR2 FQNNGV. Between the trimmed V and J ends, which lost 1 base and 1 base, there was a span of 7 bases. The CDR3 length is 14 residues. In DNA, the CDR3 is TGTGCCAGCAGCTTAGTAGGCGGGAACACTGAAGCTTTCTTT. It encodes CASSLVGGNTEAFF.

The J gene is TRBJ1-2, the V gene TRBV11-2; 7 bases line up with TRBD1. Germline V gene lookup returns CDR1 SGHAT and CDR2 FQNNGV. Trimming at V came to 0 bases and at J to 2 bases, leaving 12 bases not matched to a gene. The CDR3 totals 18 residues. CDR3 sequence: CASSLDSLRRGENYGYTF. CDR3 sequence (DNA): TGTGCCAGCAGCTTAGATTCCCTCCGCAGGGGGGAGAACTATGGCTACACCTTC.

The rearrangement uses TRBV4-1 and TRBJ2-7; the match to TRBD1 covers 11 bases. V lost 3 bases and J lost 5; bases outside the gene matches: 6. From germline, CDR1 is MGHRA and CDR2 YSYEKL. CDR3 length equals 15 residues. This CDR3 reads CASSQGWTGGDEQYF. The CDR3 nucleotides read TGCGCCAGCAGCCAGGGATGGACAGGGGGCGACGAGCAGTACTTC.

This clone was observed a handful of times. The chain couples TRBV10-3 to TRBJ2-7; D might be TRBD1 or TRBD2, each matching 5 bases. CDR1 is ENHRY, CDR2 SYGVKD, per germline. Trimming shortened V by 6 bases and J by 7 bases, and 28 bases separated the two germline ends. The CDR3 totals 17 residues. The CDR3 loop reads CAIRPALWGKSSGEQYF. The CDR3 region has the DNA TGTGCCATCAGGCCTGCCCTGTGGGGCAAAAGTTCGGGAGAGCAGTACTTC.

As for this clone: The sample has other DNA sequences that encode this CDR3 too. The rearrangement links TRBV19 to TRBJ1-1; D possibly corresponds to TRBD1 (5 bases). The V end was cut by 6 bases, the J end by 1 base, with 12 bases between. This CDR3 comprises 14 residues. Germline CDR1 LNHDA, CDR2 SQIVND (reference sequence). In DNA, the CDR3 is TGTGCCAGTAGCATGGGACGTTGGAACACTGAAGCTTTCTTT. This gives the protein CASSMGRWNTEAFF.

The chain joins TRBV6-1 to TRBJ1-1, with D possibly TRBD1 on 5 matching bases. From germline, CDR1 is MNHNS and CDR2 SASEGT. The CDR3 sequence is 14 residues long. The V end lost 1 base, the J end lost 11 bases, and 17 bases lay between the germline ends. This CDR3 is CASSEGGWGVLAFF. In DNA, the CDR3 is TGTGCCAGCAGTGAAGGAGGCTGGGGGGTGCTTGCTTTCTTT.

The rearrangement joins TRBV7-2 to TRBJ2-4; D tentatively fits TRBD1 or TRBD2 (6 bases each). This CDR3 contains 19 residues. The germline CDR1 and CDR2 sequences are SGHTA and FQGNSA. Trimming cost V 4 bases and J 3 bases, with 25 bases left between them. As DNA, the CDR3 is TGTGCCAGCAGCTCACACGGGAGAAACCTCAGGGGTGGCAAAAACATTCAGTACTTC. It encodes CASSSHGRNLRGGKNIQYF. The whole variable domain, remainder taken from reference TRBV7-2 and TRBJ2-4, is GAGVSQSPSNKVTEKGKDVELRCDPISGHTALYWYRQSLGQGLEFLIYFQGNSAPDKSGLPSDRFSAERTGGSVSTLTIQRTQQEDSAVYLCASSSHGRNLRGGKNIQYFGAGTRLSVL.

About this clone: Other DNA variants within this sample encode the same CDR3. In nucleotides, the CDR3 is TGCGCCAGCAGCTTGCTAGCGGGACCCTACGAGCAGTACTTC. Protein: CASSLLAGPYEQYF. The chain carries TRBV5-1 and TRBJ2-7; 9 bases agree with TRBD2. This CDR3 is built from 14 residues. CDR1 is SGHRS, CDR2 YFSETQ, per germline. Trimming removed 1 base from V and 2 bases from J; junction bases left unmatched: 1.

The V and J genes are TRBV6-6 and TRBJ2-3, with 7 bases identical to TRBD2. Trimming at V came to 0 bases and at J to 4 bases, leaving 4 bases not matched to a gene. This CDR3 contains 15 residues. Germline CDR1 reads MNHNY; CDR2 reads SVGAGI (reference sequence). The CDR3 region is CASSYSRGRSDTQYF. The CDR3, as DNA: TGTGCCAGCAGTTACTCTCGCGGGAGATCAGATACGCAGTATTTT.

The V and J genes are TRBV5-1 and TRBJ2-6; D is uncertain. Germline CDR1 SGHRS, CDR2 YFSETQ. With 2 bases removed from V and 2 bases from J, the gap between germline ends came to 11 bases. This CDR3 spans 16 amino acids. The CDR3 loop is CASSFNIPAGANVLTF. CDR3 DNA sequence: TGCGCCAGCAGCTTTAATATACCGGCTGGGGCCAACGTCCTGACTTTC.

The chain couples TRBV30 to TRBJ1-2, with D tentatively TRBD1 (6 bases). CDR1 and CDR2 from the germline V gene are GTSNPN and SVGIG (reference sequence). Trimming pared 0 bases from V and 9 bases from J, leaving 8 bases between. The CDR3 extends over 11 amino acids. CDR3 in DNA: TGTGCCTGGAGTGTAGGGGGGAGCTACACCTTC. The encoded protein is CAWSVGGSYTF.

The CDR3 loop is CSAQMQETQYF. The DNA of the CDR3 is TGCAGTGCACAGATGCAAGAGACCCAGTACTTC. This chain links TRBV20-1 with TRBJ2-5; D not resolved. The CDR3 runs to 11 residues. Between the trimmed V and J ends, which lost 6 bases and 2 bases, there was a span of 7 bases. The germline V gene has CDR1 DFQATT and CDR2 SNEGSKA (reference sequence).

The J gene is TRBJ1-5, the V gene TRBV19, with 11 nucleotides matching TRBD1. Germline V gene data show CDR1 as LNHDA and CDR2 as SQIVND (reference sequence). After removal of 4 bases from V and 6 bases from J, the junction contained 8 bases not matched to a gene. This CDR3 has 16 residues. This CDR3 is CASSTPRTGGIQPQHF. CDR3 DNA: TGTGCCAGTAGTACTCCAAGGACAGGGGGCATTCAGCCCCAGCATTTT.

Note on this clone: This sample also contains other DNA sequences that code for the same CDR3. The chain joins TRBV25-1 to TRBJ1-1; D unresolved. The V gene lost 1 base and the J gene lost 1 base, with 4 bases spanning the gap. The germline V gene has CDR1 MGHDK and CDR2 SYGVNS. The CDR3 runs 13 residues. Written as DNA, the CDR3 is TGTGCCAGCAGTGAATTACCGAACACTGAAGCTTTCTTT. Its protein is CASSELPNTEAFF.

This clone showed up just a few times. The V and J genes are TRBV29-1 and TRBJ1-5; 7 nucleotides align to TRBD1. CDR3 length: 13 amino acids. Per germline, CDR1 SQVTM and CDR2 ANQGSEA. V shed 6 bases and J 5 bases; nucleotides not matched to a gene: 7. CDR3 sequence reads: CSVGAGGHQPQHF. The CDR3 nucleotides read TGCAGCGTCGGGGCAGGGGGACATCAGCCCCAGCATTTT.

DNA for the CDR3: TGTGCCAGCAGTTGGTCGGCAGACTCTGGAAACACCATATATTTT. Protein: CASSWSADSGNTIYF. The chain has TRBV28 and TRBJ1-3; D remains unclear. Germline V gene sequence: CDR1 MDHEN, CDR2 SYDVKM. The V end was cut by 4 bases, the J end by 0 bases, with 10 bases between. CDR3 size: 15 residues. Based on the CDR3 plus reference TRBV28 and TRBJ1-3, the full variable domain is DVKVTQSSRYLVKRTGEKVFLECVQDMDHENMFWYRQDPGLGLRLIYFSYDVKMKEKGDIPEGYSVSREKKERFSLILESASTNQTSMYLCASSWSADSGNTIYFGEGSWLTVV.

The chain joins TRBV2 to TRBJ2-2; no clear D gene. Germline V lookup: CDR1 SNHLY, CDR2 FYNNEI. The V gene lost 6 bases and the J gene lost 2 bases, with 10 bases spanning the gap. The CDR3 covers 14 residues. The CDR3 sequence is CASSPRANTGELFF. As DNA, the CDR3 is TGTGCCAGCAGCCCACGGGCCAACACCGGGGAGCTGTTTTTT.

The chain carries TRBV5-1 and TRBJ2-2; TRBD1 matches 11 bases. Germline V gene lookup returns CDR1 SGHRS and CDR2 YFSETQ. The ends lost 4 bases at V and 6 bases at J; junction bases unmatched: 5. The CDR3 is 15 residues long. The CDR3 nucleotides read TGCGCCAGCAGCCCTCCGGGACAGGGGGCCGGGGAGCTGTTTTTT. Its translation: CASSPPGQGAGELFF.